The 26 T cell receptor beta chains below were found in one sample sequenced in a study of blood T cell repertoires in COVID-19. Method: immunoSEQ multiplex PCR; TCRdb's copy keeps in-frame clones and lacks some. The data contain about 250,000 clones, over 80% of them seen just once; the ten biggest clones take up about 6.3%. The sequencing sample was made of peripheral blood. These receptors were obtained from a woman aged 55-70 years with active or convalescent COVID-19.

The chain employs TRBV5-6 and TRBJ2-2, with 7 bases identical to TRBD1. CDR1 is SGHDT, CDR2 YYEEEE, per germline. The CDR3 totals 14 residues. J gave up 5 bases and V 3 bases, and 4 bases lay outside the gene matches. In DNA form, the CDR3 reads TGTGCCAGCAGCTGGGAACAGGGGACCGGGGAGCTGTTTTTT. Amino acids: CASSWEQGTGELFF.

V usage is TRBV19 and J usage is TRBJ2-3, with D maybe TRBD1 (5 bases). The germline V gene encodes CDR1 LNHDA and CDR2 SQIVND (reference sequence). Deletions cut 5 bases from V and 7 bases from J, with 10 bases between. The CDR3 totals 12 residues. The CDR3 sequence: CASSQTAYTQYF. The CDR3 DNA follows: TGTGCCAGTAGTCAGACAGCTTATACGCAGTATTTT.

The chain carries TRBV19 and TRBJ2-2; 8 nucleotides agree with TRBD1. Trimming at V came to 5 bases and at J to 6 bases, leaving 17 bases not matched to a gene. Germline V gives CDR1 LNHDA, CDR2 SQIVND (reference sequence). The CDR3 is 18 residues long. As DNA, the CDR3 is TGTGCCAGTAGTGCCTTTTGGGCCCGGACAGGGAGGTCCGGGGAGCTGTTTTTT. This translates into CASSAFWARTGRSGELFF.

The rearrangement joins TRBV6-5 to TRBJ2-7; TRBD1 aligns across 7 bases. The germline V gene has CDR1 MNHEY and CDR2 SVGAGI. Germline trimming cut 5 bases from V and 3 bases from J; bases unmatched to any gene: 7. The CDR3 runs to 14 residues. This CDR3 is CASSPRTGVYEQYV. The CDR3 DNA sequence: TGTGCCAGCAGTCCCCGAACAGGGGTCTACGAGCAGTACGTC.

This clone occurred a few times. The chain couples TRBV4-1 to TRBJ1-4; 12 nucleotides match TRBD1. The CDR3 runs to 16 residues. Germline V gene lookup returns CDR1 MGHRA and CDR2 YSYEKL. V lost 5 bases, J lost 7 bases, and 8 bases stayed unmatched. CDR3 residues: CASSGPGQGASEKLFF. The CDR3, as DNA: TGCGCCAGCAGCGGACCGGGACAGGGGGCAAGTGAAAAACTGTTTTTT.

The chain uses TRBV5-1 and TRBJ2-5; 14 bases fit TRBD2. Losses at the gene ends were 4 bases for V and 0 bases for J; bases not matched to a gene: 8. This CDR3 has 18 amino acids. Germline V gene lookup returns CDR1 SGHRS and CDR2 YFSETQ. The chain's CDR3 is CASSPTSGGDLYQETQYF. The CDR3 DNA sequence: TGCGCCAGCAGCCCGACTAGCGGGGGGGATTTATACCAAGAGACCCAGTACTTC.

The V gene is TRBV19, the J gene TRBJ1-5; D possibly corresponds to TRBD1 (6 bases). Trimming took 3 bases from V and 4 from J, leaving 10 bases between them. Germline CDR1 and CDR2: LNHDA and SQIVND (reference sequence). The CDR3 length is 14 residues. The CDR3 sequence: CASSIKDRNQPQHF. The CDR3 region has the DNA TGTGCCAGTAGTATTAAGGACAGAAATCAGCCCCAGCATTTT.

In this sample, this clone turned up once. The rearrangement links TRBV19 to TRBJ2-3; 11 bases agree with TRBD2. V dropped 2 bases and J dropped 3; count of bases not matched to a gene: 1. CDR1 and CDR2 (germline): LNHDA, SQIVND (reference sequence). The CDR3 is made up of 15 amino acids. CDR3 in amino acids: CASSITSGSTDTQYF. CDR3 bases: TGTGCCAGTAGTATAACTAGCGGGAGTACAGATACGCAGTATTTT.

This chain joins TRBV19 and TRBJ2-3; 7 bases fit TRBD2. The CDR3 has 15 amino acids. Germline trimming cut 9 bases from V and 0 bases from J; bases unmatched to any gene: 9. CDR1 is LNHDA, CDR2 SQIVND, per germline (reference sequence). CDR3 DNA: TGTGCCAGCAAGACTAGCCTTTCTAGCACAGATACGCAGTATTTT. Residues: CASKTSLSSTDTQYF.

CDR3 in DNA: TGTGCCAGCAGCCCACGGGCCCAGGGTGGGGAAGAGACCCAGTACTTC. It codes for CASSPRAQGGEETQYF. The chain is built from TRBV11-3 and TRBJ2-5; possibly TRBD1 for D (5 bases). V lost 5 bases to trimming and J lost 3 bases, with 19 bases between them. Germline V gene sequence: CDR1 SGHNT, CDR2 YENEEA. The CDR3 is made up of 16 amino acids.

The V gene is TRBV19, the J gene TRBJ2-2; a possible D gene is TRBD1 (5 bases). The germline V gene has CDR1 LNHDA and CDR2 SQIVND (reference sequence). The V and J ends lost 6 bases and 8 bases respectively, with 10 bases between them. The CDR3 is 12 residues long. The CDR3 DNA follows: TGTGCCAGTAGCCTACGACAGGGGGAGCTGTTTTTT. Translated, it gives CASSLRQGELFF.

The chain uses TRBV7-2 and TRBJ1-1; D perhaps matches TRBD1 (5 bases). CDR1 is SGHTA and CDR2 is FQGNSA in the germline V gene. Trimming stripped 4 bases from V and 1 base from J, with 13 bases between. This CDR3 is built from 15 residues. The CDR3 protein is CASSSSLTGNTEAFF. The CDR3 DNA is TGTGCCAGCAGCTCAAGTCTTACAGGGAACACTGAAGCTTTCTTT.

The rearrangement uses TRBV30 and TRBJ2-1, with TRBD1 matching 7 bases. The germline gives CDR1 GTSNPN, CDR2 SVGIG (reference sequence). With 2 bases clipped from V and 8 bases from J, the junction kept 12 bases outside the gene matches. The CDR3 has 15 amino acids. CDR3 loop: CAWSRGLAGLDEQFF. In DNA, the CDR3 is TGTGCCTGGAGTAGGGGGCTAGCCGGTCTGGATGAGCAGTTCTTC.

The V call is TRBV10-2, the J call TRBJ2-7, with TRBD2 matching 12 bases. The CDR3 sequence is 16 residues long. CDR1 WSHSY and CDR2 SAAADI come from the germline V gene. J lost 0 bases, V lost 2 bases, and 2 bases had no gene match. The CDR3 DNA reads TGCGCCAGCAGTGAGGGACTAGCGGGGAGCTCCTACGAGCAGTACTTC. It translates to CASSEGLAGSSYEQYF.

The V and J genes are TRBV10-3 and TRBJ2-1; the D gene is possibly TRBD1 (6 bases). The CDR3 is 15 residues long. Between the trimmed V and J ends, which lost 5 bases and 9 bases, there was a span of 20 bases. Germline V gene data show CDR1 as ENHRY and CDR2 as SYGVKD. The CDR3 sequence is CAISQGIPPLGEQFF. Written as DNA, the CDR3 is TGTGCCATCAGTCAGGGGATCCCCCCCTTGGGTGAGCAGTTCTTC.

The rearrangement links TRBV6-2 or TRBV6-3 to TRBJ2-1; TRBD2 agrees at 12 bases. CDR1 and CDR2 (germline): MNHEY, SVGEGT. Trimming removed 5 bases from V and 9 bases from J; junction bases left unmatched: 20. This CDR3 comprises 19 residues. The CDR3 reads CASSRTGWLAGGPRGEQFF. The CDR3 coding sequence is TGTGCCAGCAGTAGGACAGGGTGGCTAGCGGGAGGGCCGCGCGGTGAGCAGTTCTTC.

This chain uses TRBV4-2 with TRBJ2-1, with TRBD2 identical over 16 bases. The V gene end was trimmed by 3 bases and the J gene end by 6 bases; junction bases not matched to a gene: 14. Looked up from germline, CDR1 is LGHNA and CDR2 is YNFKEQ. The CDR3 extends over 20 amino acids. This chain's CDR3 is CASSQTGLAGGSRYSNEQFF. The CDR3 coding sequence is TGTGCCAGCAGCCAGACGGGACTAGCGGGAGGGTCCAGATATTCCAATGAGCAGTTCTTC.

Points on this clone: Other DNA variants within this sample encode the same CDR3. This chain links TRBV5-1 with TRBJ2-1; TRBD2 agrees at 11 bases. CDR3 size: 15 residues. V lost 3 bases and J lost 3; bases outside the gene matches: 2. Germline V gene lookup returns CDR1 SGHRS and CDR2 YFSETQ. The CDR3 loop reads CASSSLAGGYNEQFF. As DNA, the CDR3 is TGCGCCAGCAGCTCTCTAGCGGGAGGCTACAATGAGCAGTTCTTC. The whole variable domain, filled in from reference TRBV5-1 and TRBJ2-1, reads KAGVTQTPRYLIKTRGQQVTLSCSPISGHRSVSWYQQTPGQGLQFLFEYFSETQRNKGNFPGRFSGRQFSNSRSEMNVSTLELGDSALYLCASSSLAGGYNEQFFGPGTRLTVL.

CDR3: CASSQANILNEQFF. DNA for the CDR3: TGTGCCAGCAGCCAAGCTAATATCCTCAATGAGCAGTTCTTC. The V and J genes are TRBV4-2 and TRBJ2-1, with D hard to call. Germline V gives CDR1 LGHNA, CDR2 YNFKEQ. V was pared by 1 base and J by 6 bases, with 10 bases between. The CDR3 loop spans 14 amino acids.

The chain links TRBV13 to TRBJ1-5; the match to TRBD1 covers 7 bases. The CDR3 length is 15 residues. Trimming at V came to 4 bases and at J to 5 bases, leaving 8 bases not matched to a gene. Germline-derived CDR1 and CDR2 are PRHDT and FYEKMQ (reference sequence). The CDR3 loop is CASSSRLTGDQPQHF. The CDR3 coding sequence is TGTGCCAGCAGCTCACGATTAACAGGGGATCAGCCCCAGCATTTT.

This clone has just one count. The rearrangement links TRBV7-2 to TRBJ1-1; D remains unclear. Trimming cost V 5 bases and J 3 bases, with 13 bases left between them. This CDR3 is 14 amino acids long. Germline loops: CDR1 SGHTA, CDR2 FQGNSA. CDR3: CASSPSSGDTEAFF. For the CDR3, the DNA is TGTGCCAGCAGCCCCTCCAGTGGAGACACTGAAGCTTTCTTT.

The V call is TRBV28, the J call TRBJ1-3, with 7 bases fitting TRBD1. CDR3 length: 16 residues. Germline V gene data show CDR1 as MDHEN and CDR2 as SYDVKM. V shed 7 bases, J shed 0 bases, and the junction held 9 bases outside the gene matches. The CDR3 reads CASTLGTVSSGNTIYF. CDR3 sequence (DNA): TGTGCCAGCACCCTCGGGACAGTGAGCTCTGGAAACACCATATATTTT. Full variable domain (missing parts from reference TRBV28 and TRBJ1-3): DVKVTQSSRYLVKRTGEKVFLECVQDMDHENMFWYRQDPGLGLRLIYFSYDVKMKEKGDIPEGYSVSREKKERFSLILESASTNQTSMYLCASTLGTVSSGNTIYFGEGSWLTVV.

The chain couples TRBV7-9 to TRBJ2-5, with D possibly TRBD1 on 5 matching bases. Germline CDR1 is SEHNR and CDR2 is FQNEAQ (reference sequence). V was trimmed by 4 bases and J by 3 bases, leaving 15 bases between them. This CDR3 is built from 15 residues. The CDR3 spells CASSYRRQMEETQYF. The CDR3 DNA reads TGTGCCAGCAGCTACAGAAGACAGATGGAAGAGACCCAGTACTTC.

This chain's CDR3 is CATEAGLGDEQYV. CDR3 nucleotide sequence: TGTGCCACCGAGGCGGGACTTGGTGACGAGCAGTACGTC. The chain employs TRBV2 and TRBJ2-7; D is possibly TRBD2 (6 bases). The CDR3 contains 13 residues. Trimming took off 10 bases at V and 5 bases at J, with 18 bases between the two ends. CDR1 SNHLY and CDR2 FYNNEI come from the germline V gene.

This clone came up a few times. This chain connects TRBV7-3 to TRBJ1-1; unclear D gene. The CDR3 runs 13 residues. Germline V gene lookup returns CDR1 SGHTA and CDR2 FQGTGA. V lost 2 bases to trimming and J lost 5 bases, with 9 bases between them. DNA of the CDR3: TGTGCCAGCAGCTTATCTCGTTCGACTGAAGCTTTCTTT. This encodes CASSLSRSTEAFF.

DNA of the CDR3: TGTGCCAGCAGAGTGGGGACTAGCGGCGCCCAGTACTTC. It encodes CASRVGTSGAQYF. The chain employs TRBV2 and TRBJ2-7; 11 bases map to TRBD2. The trim removed 6 bases at V and 10 bases at J, leaving 8 bases unmatched. Germline CDR1 reads SNHLY; CDR2 reads FYNNEI. The CDR3 loop spans 13 amino acids.